Listed below are T cell receptor beta chains from one sample, sequenced in a study of cytomegalovirus exposure and HLA in healthy donors. Sequencing used immunoSEQ multiplex PCR; TCRdb keeps in-frame clones, though not all of them. The data show about 120,000 clones, about 96% seen once. The sample consisted of PBMCs. These receptors originate from a man younger than 30 in good health and CMV-seronegative. Both conserved end residues are part of each CDR3. D genes are given only for firm matches. The size of a clone is reported for some rows only, either as once, few or many, or as a class for expanded clones.

J: TRBJ2-1; V: TRBV5-1; size: once; D: TRBD1; DNA: TGCGCCAGCAGCTGGGAGGGACAGGGGGTGATAGCGCCGGTGAATGAGCAGTTCTTC; CDR3: CASSWEGQGVIAPVNEQFF
J: TRBJ2-7; V: TRBV9; size: once; D: TRBD2; DNA: TGTGCCAGCAGTCTAGCGGGAGGGTCCTACGAGCAGTACTTC; CDR3: CASSLAGGSYEQYF
J: TRBJ1-5; V: TRBV7-2; size: .; D: .; DNA: TGTGCCAGCAGCTCCATTGCGGGGGGCGGACAGCCCCAGCATTTT; CDR3: CASSSIAGGGQPQHF
J: TRBJ1-2; V: TRBV30; size: .; D: TRBD1; DNA: TGTGCCTGGAGTGTGGGGACAGGGGTTGGCTACACCTTC; CDR3: CAWSVGTGVGYTF
J: TRBJ2-7; V: TRBV19; size: .; D: .; DNA: TGTGCCAGTAGTATAGGCAGGCTTTACGAGCAGTACTTC; CDR3: CASSIGRLYEQYF
J: TRBJ2-5; V: TRBV28; size: .; D: .; DNA: TGTGCCACCCTAGCGCCAGGGATCCAAGAGACCCAGTACTTC; CDR3: CATLAPGIQETQYF
J: TRBJ2-5; V: TRBV5-4; size: .; D: .; DNA: TGTGCCAGCAGCTTGGGATGGGCAGGGATGGCGGAGACCCAGTACTTC; CDR3: CASSLGWAGMAETQYF
J: TRBJ2-2; V: TRBV4-1; size: few; D: .; DNA: TGCGCCAGCAGCCAAGAGAAGGGGACCGGGGAGCTGTTTTTT; CDR3: CASSQEKGTGELFF
J: TRBJ1-1; V: TRBV30; size: once; D: TRBD1; DNA: TGTGCCTGGACGAGACAGGGGGACACTGAAGCTTTCTTT; CDR3: CAWTRQGDTEAFF
J: TRBJ2-3; V: TRBV28; size: .; D: .; DNA: TGTGCCAGCAGAGAGCCTAGCACAGATACGCAGTATTTT; CDR3: CASREPSTDTQYF
J: TRBJ2-7; V: TRBV5-1; size: .; D: TRBD1; DNA: TGCGCCAGCAGCTTTGACGGGACAGGGGCCCACGAGCAGTACTTC; CDR3: CASSFDGTGAHEQYF
J: TRBJ2-1; V: TRBV9; size: .; D: .; DNA: TGTGCCAGCAGCGTAACTCGGGCGGGTCGGCAGTTCTTC; CDR3: CASSVTRAGRQFF
J: TRBJ2-7; V: TRBV27; size: .; D: TRBD1; DNA: TGTGCCAGCAGTGCGACAGGGGGAAGGGACGAGCAGTACTTC; CDR3: CASSATGGRDEQYF
J: TRBJ2-7; V: TRBV7-8; size: once; D: TRBD2; DNA: TGTGCCAGCAGCCTCCTTAGCGGGCCTACCTCCTACGAGCAGTACTTC; CDR3: CASSLLSGPTSYEQYF
J: TRBJ2-1; V: TRBV2; size: .; D: TRBD2; DNA: TGTGCCAGCAGGAAGGCTAGCGGGTCCAATGAGCAGTTCTTC; CDR3: CASRKASGSNEQFF
J: TRBJ2-5; V: TRBV5-1; size: .; D: TRBD1; DNA: TGCGCCAGCAGCTTGGGGACAGGTGTGGAGACCCAGTACTTC; CDR3: CASSLGTGVETQYF
J: TRBJ2-4; V: TRBV9; size: .; D: TRBD2; DNA: TGTGCCAGCAGCTCAAGCGGGGCGGGAGTCGGCAAAAACATTCAGTACTTC; CDR3: CASSSSGAGVGKNIQYF
J: TRBJ2-7; V: TRBV6-5; size: .; D: .; DNA: TGTGCCAGTGGTCAACCGGGAGCTATGTACGAGCAGTACTTC; CDR3: CASGQPGAMYEQYF
J: TRBJ2-1; V: TRBV13; size: .; D: .; DNA: TGTGCCAGCAGCGACCGGGGATACCCCAAACACAATGAGCAGTTCTTC; CDR3: CASSDRGYPKHNEQFF
J: TRBJ1-3; V: TRBV28; size: .; D: TRBD1; DNA: TGTGCCAGCAGTTTATCTCACAGGGGCCCAGTCGGAAACACCATATATTTT; CDR3: CASSLSHRGPVGNTIYF
J: TRBJ2-7; V: TRBV7-9; size: .; D: .; DNA: TGTGCCAGCAGCTTAGTTGGAGACCGGAGGTCAATAGACGAGCAGTACTTC; CDR3: CASSLVGDRRSIDEQYF
J: TRBJ2-1; V: TRBV7-2; size: .; D: TRBD2; DNA: TGTGCCAGCAGCTTAGGGACTAGCGGGCGAAATGAGCAGTTCTTC; CDR3: CASSLGTSGRNEQFF
J: TRBJ2-2; V: TRBV29-1; size: .; D: .; DNA: TGCAGCCTCAGGGGCGAAGGCGGGGAGCTGTTTTTT; CDR3: CSLRGEGGELFF
J: TRBJ2-7; V: TRBV6-5; size: .; D: .; DNA: TGTGCCAGCAGAATGGGGGCGTTGCCCTGCGAGCAGTACTTC; CDR3: CASRMGALPCEQYF
J: TRBJ2-1; V: TRBV9; size: .; D: TRBD2; DNA: TGTGCCAGCAGCGTCCCGCTGGGGGGGAGCTCCTACAATGAGCAGTTCTTC; CDR3: CASSVPLGGSSYNEQFF
J: TRBJ1-4; V: TRBV7-2; size: .; D: .; DNA: TGTGCCAGCAGCTTAGGGGCAGGGGTAGGAGAAAAACTGTTTTTT; CDR3: CASSLGAGVGEKLFF
J: TRBJ2-7; V: TRBV4-1; size: .; D: TRBD1; DNA: TGCGCCAGCAGCCATCTGCCGGGACAGGGGGCCGGAGAGCAGTACTTC; CDR3: CASSHLPGQGAGEQYF
J: TRBJ1-1; V: TRBV28; size: .; D: TRBD1; DNA: TGTGCCAGCAGTGGAGACAGGGCAAACACTGAAGCTTTCTTT; CDR3: CASSGDRANTEAFF
J: TRBJ1-2; V: TRBV7-9; size: .; D: TRBD1; DNA: TGTGCCAGCAGCCTAATCGGACAGGGGCCTAACTATGGCTACACCTTC; CDR3: CASSLIGQGPNYGYTF
J: TRBJ1-2; V: TRBV21-1; size: once; D: .; DNA: TGTGCCAGCAGCAAAATCTGGACTTCTATAACCGGCGGCTACACCTTC; CDR3: CASSKIWTSITGGYTF
J: TRBJ2-2; V: TRBV11-1; size: .; D: TRBD1; DNA: TGTGCCAGCAGCTTAGGAGGGGGCGGGCGGTACACGAACACCGGGGAGCTGTTTTTT; CDR3: CASSLGGGGRYTNTGELFF
J: TRBJ2-1; V: TRBV19; size: .; D: .; DNA: TGTGCCAGTAGTATGTTACAGGGTTCAGGTGAGCAGTTCTTC; CDR3: CASSMLQGSGEQFF
J: TRBJ2-1; V: TRBV13; size: .; D: .; DNA: TGTGCCAGCAGCCCTTGGGGGGAGAGTAATGAGCAGTTCTTC; CDR3: CASSPWGESNEQFF
J: TRBJ1-1; V: TRBV7-2; size: .; D: .; DNA: TGTGCCAGCAGCCCCCAGGGTCCGGACACTGAAGCTTTCTTT; CDR3: CASSPQGPDTEAFF
J: TRBJ1-5; V: TRBV6-5; size: once; D: TRBD1; DNA: TGTGCCAGCGGGCTGCTGGGGACAGGGCAGCCCCAGCATTTT; CDR3: CASGLLGTGQPQHF
J: TRBJ2-7; V: TRBV6-6; size: .; D: .; DNA: TGTGCCAGCAGTTACTTGTCAGGGCCCCCCTACGAGCAGTACTTC; CDR3: CASSYLSGPPYEQYF
J: TRBJ1-4; V: TRBV30; size: .; D: .; DNA: TGTGCCTGGAGTCGGTATAATGAAAAACTGTTTTTT; CDR3: CAWSRYNEKLFF
J: TRBJ1-2; V: TRBV7-8; size: once; D: .; DNA: TGTGCCAGCAGCTTAGGGCCCTTAGGGGATGGCTACACCTTC; CDR3: CASSLGPLGDGYTF
J: TRBJ2-7; V: TRBV9; size: .; D: TRBD1; DNA: TGTGCCAGCAGCGTAGAGGACAGGGGGTTCGACGAGCAGTACTTC; CDR3: CASSVEDRGFDEQYF
J: TRBJ2-5; V: TRBV7-9; size: .; D: .; DNA: TGTGCCAGCAGCTTATACAGGGAAGTGGGAGAGACCCAGTACTTC; CDR3: CASSLYREVGETQYF
J: TRBJ2-1; V: TRBV11-3; size: .; D: .; DNA: TGTGCCAGCAGCTTAGCCGGCGGGAACAATGAGCAGTTCTTC; CDR3: CASSLAGGNNEQFF
J: TRBJ2-4; V: TRBV27; size: .; D: TRBD2; DNA: TGTGCCAGCAGCCTAAGCGGGAGGGGCAACATTCAGTACTTC; CDR3: CASSLSGRGNIQYF
J: TRBJ1-4; V: TRBV28; size: .; D: TRBD1; DNA: TGTGCCAGCACTCCCACAGGGGGAGCGGGAAAACTGTTTTTT; CDR3: CASTPTGGAGKLFF
J: TRBJ1-2; V: TRBV7-2; size: .; D: .; DNA: TGTGCCAGCAGCTACAACATGGCTTACTATGGCTACACCTTC; CDR3: CASSYNMAYYGYTF
J: TRBJ1-5; V: TRBV18; size: .; D: .; DNA: TGTGCCAGCTCAGATTACAGGAATAGCAATCAGCCCCAGCATTTT; CDR3: CASSDYRNSNQPQHF
J: TRBJ2-7; V: TRBV6-6; size: .; D: TRBD1; DNA: TGTGCCAGCAGTTACGCGACAGGGGGCTACGAGCAGTACTTC; CDR3: CASSYATGGYEQYF
J: TRBJ1-5; V: TRBV2; size: .; D: .; DNA: TGTGCCAGCAGTGGGTGGCAGGGGTGGAATCAGCCCCAGCATTTT; CDR3: CASSGWQGWNQPQHF
J: TRBJ1-2; V: TRBV11-2; size: .; D: .; DNA: TGTGCCAGCAGCCCGGACAGTTTGTCCTATGGCTACACCTTC; CDR3: CASSPDSLSYGYTF
J: TRBJ2-1; V: TRBV19; size: .; D: .; DNA: TGTGCCAGTAGTCAGCTTCGCCTAGCCCATGAGCAGTTCTTC; CDR3: CASSQLRLAHEQFF
J: TRBJ1-2; V: TRBV5-1; size: .; D: TRBD1; DNA: TGCGCCAGCAGCGCCGGACAGGGGGCCAGGGGCTACACCTTC; CDR3: CASSAGQGARGYTF
J: TRBJ2-1; V: TRBV29-1; size: .; D: TRBD2; DNA: TGCAGCGTTTTCTGGCGGGAGGGTAGCTCCTACAATGAGCAGTTCTTC; CDR3: CSVFWREGSSYNEQFF
J: TRBJ1-3; V: TRBV5-6; size: .; D: .; DNA: TGTGCCAGCAGCTTGGCAGGTGTCGGAAACACCATATATTTT; CDR3: CASSLAGVGNTIYF
J: TRBJ1-1; V: TRBV19; size: .; D: TRBD1; DNA: TGTGCCAGTAGTGTCGGGACAGCGAACACTGAAGCTTTCTTT; CDR3: CASSVGTANTEAFF
J: TRBJ1-1; V: TRBV28; size: .; D: .; DNA: TGTGCCAGCAGTTTTCCGACTCATATGAACACTGAAGCTTTCTTT; CDR3: CASSFPTHMNTEAFF
J: TRBJ1-1; V: TRBV6-5; size: .; D: .; DNA: TGTGCCAGCAGTTACCCAGGACAGATGAACACTGAAGCTTTCTTT; CDR3: CASSYPGQMNTEAFF
J: TRBJ1-5; V: TRBV19; size: .; D: .; DNA: TGTGCCAGTAGTATTGGAAGGACTCGGAATGATCAGCCCCAGCATTTT; CDR3: CASSIGRTRNDQPQHF
J: TRBJ2-5; V: TRBV19; size: .; D: .; DNA: TGTGCCAGTAGTACTCCCCACAGGGACCAAGAGACCCAGTACTTC; CDR3: CASSTPHRDQETQYF
J: TRBJ2-2; V: TRBV5-8; size: once; D: TRBD2; DNA: TGTGCCAGCAGCAAGACTCGACTAGCGGGAGTTCACGGGGAGCTGTTTTTT; CDR3: CASSKTRLAGVHGELFF
J: TRBJ2-2; V: TRBV4-2; size: once; D: TRBD2; DNA: TGTGCCAGCAGCGACGGGAGGGGCTCGAACACCGGGGAGCTGTTTTTT; CDR3: CASSDGRGSNTGELFF
J: TRBJ1-1; V: TRBV13; size: .; D: .; DNA: TGTGCCAGCAGCCAACAGAACACTGAAGCTTTCTTT; CDR3: CASSQQNTEAFF